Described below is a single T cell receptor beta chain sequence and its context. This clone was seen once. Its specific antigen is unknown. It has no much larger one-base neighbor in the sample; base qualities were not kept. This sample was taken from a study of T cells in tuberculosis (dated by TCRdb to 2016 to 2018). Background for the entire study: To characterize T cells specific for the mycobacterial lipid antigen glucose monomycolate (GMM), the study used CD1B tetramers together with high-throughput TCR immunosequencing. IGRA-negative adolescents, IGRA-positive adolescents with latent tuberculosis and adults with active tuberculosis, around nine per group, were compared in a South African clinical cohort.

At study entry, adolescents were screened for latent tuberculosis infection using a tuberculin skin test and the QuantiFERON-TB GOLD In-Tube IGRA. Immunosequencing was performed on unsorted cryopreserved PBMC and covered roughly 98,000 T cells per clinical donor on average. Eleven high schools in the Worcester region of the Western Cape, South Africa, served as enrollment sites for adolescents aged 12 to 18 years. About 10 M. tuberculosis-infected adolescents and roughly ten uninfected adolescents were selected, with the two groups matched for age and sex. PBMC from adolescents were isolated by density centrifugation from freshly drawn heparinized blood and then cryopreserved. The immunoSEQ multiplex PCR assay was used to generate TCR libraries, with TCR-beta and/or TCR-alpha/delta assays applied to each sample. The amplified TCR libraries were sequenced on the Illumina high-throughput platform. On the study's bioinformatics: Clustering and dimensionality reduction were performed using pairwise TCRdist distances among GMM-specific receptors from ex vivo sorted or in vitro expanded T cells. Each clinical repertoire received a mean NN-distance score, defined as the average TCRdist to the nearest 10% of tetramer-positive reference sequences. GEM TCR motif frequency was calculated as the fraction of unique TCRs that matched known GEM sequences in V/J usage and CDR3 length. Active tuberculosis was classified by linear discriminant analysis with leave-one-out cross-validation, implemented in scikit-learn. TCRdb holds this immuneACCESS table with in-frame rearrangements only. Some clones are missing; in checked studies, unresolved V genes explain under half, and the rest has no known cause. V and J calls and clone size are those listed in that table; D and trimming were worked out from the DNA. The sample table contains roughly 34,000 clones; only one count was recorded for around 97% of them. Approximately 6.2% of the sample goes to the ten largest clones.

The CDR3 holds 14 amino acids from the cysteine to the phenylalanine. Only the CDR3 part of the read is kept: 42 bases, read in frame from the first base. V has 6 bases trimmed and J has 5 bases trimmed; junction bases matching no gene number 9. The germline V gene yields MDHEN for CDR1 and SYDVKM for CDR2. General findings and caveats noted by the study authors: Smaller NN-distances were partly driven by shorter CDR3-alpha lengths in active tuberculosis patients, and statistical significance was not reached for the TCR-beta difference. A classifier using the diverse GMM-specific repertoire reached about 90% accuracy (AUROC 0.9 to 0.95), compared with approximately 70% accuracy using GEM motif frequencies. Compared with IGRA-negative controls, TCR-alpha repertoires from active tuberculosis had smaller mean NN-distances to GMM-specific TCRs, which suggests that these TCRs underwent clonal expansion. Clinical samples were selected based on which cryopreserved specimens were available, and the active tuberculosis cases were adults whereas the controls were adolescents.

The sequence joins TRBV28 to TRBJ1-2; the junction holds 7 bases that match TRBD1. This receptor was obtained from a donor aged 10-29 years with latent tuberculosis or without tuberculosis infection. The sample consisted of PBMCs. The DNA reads TGTGCCAGCAGACTTCGGACAGGCGGTTATGGCTACACCTTC. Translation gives CASRLRTGGYGYTF.